These 26 T cell receptor beta chains were all obtained from the same sample, sequenced in a study of cytomegalovirus exposure and HLA in healthy donors. The table came from immunoSEQ multiplex PCR; TCRdb's copy has only in-frame clones and leaves some out. The profile covers over 150,000 clones, with 84% appearing a single time and under 3.5% taken by the ten largest. Source material: PBMCs. These receptor sequences come from a woman in her late teens or twenties in good health and CMV-seropositive.

The V call is TRBV7-8, the J call TRBJ2-1, with TRBD2 matching over 8 bases. With 5 bases clipped from V and 1 base from J, the junction kept 10 bases outside the gene matches. The CDR3 extends over 17 amino acids. The germline gives CDR1 SGHVS, CDR2 FQNEAQ. CDR3 DNA: TGTGCCAGCAGCCCAGCCGTCGGGGGGGCTTCCTACAATGAGCAGTTCTTC. Its translation is CASSPAVGGASYNEQFF. The full variable domain, with the rest looked up from reference TRBV7-8 and TRBJ2-1, is GAGVSQSPRYKVAKRGQDVALRCDPISGHVSLFWYQQALGQGPEFLTYFQNEAQLDKSGLPSDRFFAERPEGSVSTLKIQRTQQEDSAVYLCASSPAVGGASYNEQFFGPGTRLTVL.

V and J are TRBV6-5 and TRBJ1-1; a weak D match, TRBD1 (5 bases). The V gene's germline CDR1 is MNHEY and CDR2 SVGAGI. V gave up 2 bases and J gave up 6 bases, with 13 bases separating them. The CDR3 extends over 14 amino acids. The CDR3 region has the DNA TGTGCCAGCAGTTACCAAACGTGGGGCGCTGAAGCTTTCTTT. Its protein product is CASSYQTWGAEAFF.

In its sample, this clone was seen once. This chain connects TRBV5-1 to TRBJ1-1; 8 nucleotides line up with TRBD1. The CDR3 length is 13 residues. CDR1 is SGHRS, CDR2 YFSETQ, per germline. Trimming at V came to 3 bases and at J to 8 bases, leaving 6 bases not matched to a gene. The CDR3 nucleotides read TGCGCCAGCAGCTCGGACAGGGCCAAGGAAGCTTTCTTT. Protein: CASSSDRAKEAFF.

V and J are TRBV28 and TRBJ1-5; no clear D gene. CDR1 is MDHEN and CDR2 is SYDVKM in the germline V gene. There are 13 residues in the CDR3. The ends were cut back, 6 bases at V and 0 bases at J, with 6 bases in the middle. The CDR3 DNA sequence: TGTGCCAGCAGCTCAGATAGCAATCAGCCCCAGCATTTT. It encodes CASSSDSNQPQHF.

This chain links TRBV5-4 with TRBJ1-1, with D hard to call. With 0 bases removed from V and 1 base from J, the gap between germline ends came to 4 bases. The CDR3 extends over 13 amino acids. Germline loops: CDR1 SGHNT, CDR2 YYREEE (reference sequence). In nucleotides, the CDR3 is TGTGCCAGCAGCTTGGCCCAGAACACTGAAGCTTTCTTT. Residues: CASSLAQNTEAFF.

The chain uses TRBV29-1 and TRBJ1-1; D is possibly TRBD1 (5 bases). CDR3 length equals 12 residues. V lost 3 bases, J lost 5 bases, and 10 bases lay in between. The germline V gene has CDR1 SQVTM and CDR2 ANQGSEA. The CDR3 DNA is TGCAGCGTTGAGGTGGGGCGGACTGAAGCTTTCTTT. Translated, it gives CSVEVGRTEAFF.

The chain uses TRBV5-1 and TRBJ2-2, with a possible D match to TRBD1 (5 bases). V was trimmed by 4 bases and J by 3 bases, leaving 13 bases between them. Per the germline V gene, CDR1 is SGHRS and CDR2 is YFSETQ. This CDR3 spans 15 amino acids. Here the CDR3 DNA reads TGCGCCAGCAGCAGGGGCGGTTTGGACACCGGGGAGCTGTTTTTT. Protein product: CASSRGGLDTGELFF.

The gene calls are TRBV7-2 and TRBJ1-5, with D perhaps matching TRBD1 (5 bases). Per the germline V gene, CDR1 is SGHTA and CDR2 is FQGNSA. The CDR3 consists of 16 residues. V was cut by 5 bases and J by 1 base, with 15 bases left in between. The CDR3 DNA reads TGTGCCAGCAGCCTCGTCGGGGGGAACAGCAATCAGCCCCAGCATTTT. Translated: CASSLVGGNSNQPQHF.

This clone has only a few counts. This sequence joins TRBV18 and TRBJ1-3, with D possibly matching TRBD1 (6 bases). The CDR3 loop spans 15 amino acids. Trimming left V 6 bases short and J 2 bases short, with 14 bases between. Looked up from germline, CDR1 is KGHSH and CDR2 is LQKENI. This chain's CDR3 is CASSLEQGAGNTIYF. As DNA, the CDR3 is TGTGCCAGCTCCCTTGAACAGGGCGCTGGAAACACCATATATTTT.

The chain joins TRBV5-6 to TRBJ1-2; 7 positions agree with TRBD1. J gave up 1 base and V 4 bases, and 7 bases lay outside the gene matches. Germline CDR1 reads SGHDT; CDR2 reads YYEEEE. The CDR3 has 15 residues. This chain's CDR3 is CASSNLQGINYGYTF. Here the CDR3 DNA reads TGTGCCAGCAGCAACCTACAGGGGATTAACTATGGCTACACCTTC.

The J gene is TRBJ2-1, the V gene TRBV25-1; 7 bases fit TRBD1. The junction had 4 bases not matched to a gene; V was cut back by 7 bases and J by 10 bases. The CDR3 extends over 11 amino acids. Per germline, CDR1 MGHDK and CDR2 SYGVNS. CDR3 sequence reads: CASMTGFEQFF. CDR3 DNA: TGTGCCAGCATGACAGGGTTCGAGCAGTTCTTC.

This clone was seen only a few times. The chain joins TRBV5-1 to TRBJ2-2; tentatively, D is TRBD1 (7 bases). In germline, CDR1 is SGHRS, CDR2 YFSETQ. V was cut by 4 bases and J by 5 bases, with 9 bases left in between. The CDR3 is 13 residues long. The CDR3: CASSAGQTGELFF. DNA of the CDR3: TGCGCCAGCAGCGCGGGACAGACCGGGGAGCTGTTTTTT.

This sequence joins TRBV25-1 and TRBJ2-5; 12 bases are shared with TRBD1. The V gene end was trimmed by 3 bases and the J gene end by 5 bases; junction bases not matched to a gene: 1. The CDR3 is made up of 14 amino acids. The V gene's germline CDR1 is MGHDK and CDR2 SYGVNS. CDR3 protein: CASSEGQGAETQYF. CDR3 DNA: TGTGCCAGCAGTGAGGGACAGGGGGCGGAGACCCAGTACTTC.

The rearrangement uses TRBV27 and TRBJ2-1, with D uncertain. Germline assignment: CDR1 MNHEY and CDR2 SMNVEV (reference sequence). This CDR3 is 16 amino acids long. V lost 2 bases to trimming and J lost 0 bases, with 11 bases between them. DNA for the CDR3: TGTGCCAGCAGTTTAGGCGAGGCTCCCTCCTACAATGAGCAGTTCTTC. Protein: CASSLGEAPSYNEQFF.

This chain joins TRBV5-1 and TRBJ2-7, with 7 bases matching TRBD2. This CDR3 has 14 residues. Unmatched junction bases numbered 10, after V lost 4 bases and J lost 6 bases. CDR1 is SGHRS and CDR2 is YFSETQ in the germline V gene. CDR3 nucleotides: TGCGCCAGCAGCCGGGGGGTAGGGACTCTCGAGCAGTACTTC. It codes for CASSRGVGTLEQYF.

The V gene is TRBV10-3, the J gene TRBJ1-1; D is uncertain. From germline, CDR1 is ENHRY and CDR2 SYGVKD. V was trimmed by 5 bases and J by 3 bases, leaving 7 bases between them. The CDR3 sequence is 12 residues long. For the CDR3, the DNA is TGTGCCATCAGTCATCAGGACACTGAAGCTTTCTTT. Translated: CAISHQDTEAFF.

The rearrangement joins TRBV19 to TRBJ1-5; D is unresolved. Germline-derived CDR1 and CDR2 are LNHDA and SQIVND (reference sequence). V was shortened by 5 bases and J by 4 bases, with 6 bases between the two germline ends. This CDR3 has 12 amino acids. CDR3 nucleotide sequence: TGTGCCAGTAGTTTCCCAAATCAGCCCCAGCATTTT. Protein sequence: CASSFPNQPQHF.

The V and J genes are TRBV7-8 and TRBJ1-1; D uncertain. CDR1 is SGHVS and CDR2 is FQNEAQ in the germline V gene. The CDR3 consists of 13 residues. Trimming pared 5 bases from V and 1 base from J, leaving 8 bases between. The CDR3 region has the DNA TGTGCCAGCAGCCTACGGTGGAACACTGAAGCTTTCTTT. Its translation: CASSLRWNTEAFF.

V is TRBV4-2 and J is TRBJ1-1; D perhaps matches TRBD1 (5 bases). The CDR3 loop spans 13 amino acids. The germline V and J ends were trimmed by 0 bases and 10 bases, with 12 bases remaining between them. From germline, CDR1 is LGHNA and CDR2 YNFKEQ. CDR3 nucleotides: TGTGCCAGCAGCCAAGAAGGCACAGGTGGAGCTTTCTTT. Its protein is CASSQEGTGGAFF.

This clone showed up just a few times. The chain couples TRBV12-5 to TRBJ2-2; D possibly corresponds to TRBD1 (5 bases). The CDR3 contains 13 residues. Germline-derived CDR1 and CDR2 are LGHNT and FRNRAP. V was cut by 7 bases and J by 4 bases, with 10 bases left in between. The CDR3 spells CASASDSTGELFF. DNA for the CDR3: TGTGCTAGTGCCTCTGACAGCACCGGGGAGCTGTTTTTT.

This clone was picked up a small number of times. The V call is TRBV2, the J call TRBJ2-3; 8 bases match TRBD1. Looked up from germline, CDR1 is SNHLY and CDR2 is FYNNEI. The trim removed 6 bases at V and 0 bases at J, leaving 8 bases unmatched. The CDR3 loop spans 16 amino acids. CDR3 region: CASSLRQGRSTDTQYF. CDR3 bases: TGTGCCAGCAGCCTGAGACAGGGGAGAAGCACAGATACGCAGTATTTT.

The V gene is TRBV6-1, the J gene TRBJ2-7, with a tentative D call TRBD1 (6 bases). Per the germline V gene, CDR1 is MNHNS and CDR2 is SASEGT. This CDR3 comprises 15 residues. The V end lost 5 bases, the J end lost 4 bases, and 18 bases lay between the germline ends. The CDR3 nucleotides read TGTGCCAGCAGTCTTGACCCGACAGGAGGATACGAGCAGTACTTC. This gives the protein CASSLDPTGGYEQYF.

The chain carries TRBV7-2 and TRBJ1-2, with 7 bases lining up with TRBD1. V dropped 4 bases and J dropped 4; count of bases not matched to a gene: 15. Germline V gene data show CDR1 as SGHTA and CDR2 as FQGNSA. CDR3 length: 17 residues. CDR3 in DNA: TGTGCCAGCAGCTCAGCCGGACGAGGGGGCTTCCGCTATGGCTACACCTTC. Amino acids: CASSSAGRGGFRYGYTF.

The CDR3: CASSSNRVGTDTQYF. DNA of the CDR3: TGTGCCAGCAGCTCTAACAGGGTTGGCACAGATACGCAGTATTTT. This chain joins TRBV7-9 and TRBJ2-3; possibly TRBD1 for D (6 bases). CDR3 length: 15 amino acids. Trimming stripped 4 bases from V and 1 base from J, with 12 bases between. The V gene's germline CDR1 is SEHNR and CDR2 FQNEAQ (reference sequence). The whole variable domain, filled in from reference TRBV7-9 and TRBJ2-3, reads DTGVSQNPRHKITKRGQNVTFRCDPISEHNRLYWYRQTLGQGPEFLTYFQNEAQLEKSRLLSDRFSAERPKGSFSTLEIQRTEQGDSAMYLCASSSNRVGTDTQYFGPGTRLTVL.

V usage is TRBV5-1 and J usage is TRBJ1-3, with 9 bases matching TRBD1. Germline CDR1 reads SGHRS; CDR2 reads YFSETQ. This CDR3 comprises 17 residues. The trim removed 4 bases at V and 2 bases at J, leaving 10 bases unmatched. CDR3 DNA: TGCGCCAGCAGCGCCCGGACAGGGGCTTCTACTGGAAACACCATATATTTT. Its protein is CASSARTGASTGNTIYF. Variable domain in full (rest from reference TRBV5-1 and TRBJ1-3): KAGVTQTPRYLIKTRGQQVTLSCSPISGHRSVSWYQQTPGQGLQFLFEYFSETQRNKGNFPGRFSGRQFSNSRSEMNVSTLELGDSALYLCASSARTGASTGNTIYFGEGSWLTVV.

The rearrangement links TRBV11-2 to TRBJ2-1; 10 bases match TRBD1. The CDR3 spans 16 residues. In germline, CDR1 is SGHAT, CDR2 FQNNGV. V gave up 0 bases and J gave up 7 bases; unmatched junction bases: 6. The CDR3 sequence: CASSLEETGGWNEQFF. CDR3 nucleotide sequence: TGTGCCAGCAGCTTAGAGGAGACAGGGGGCTGGAATGAGCAGTTCTTC. The full variable domain, rest sourced from reference TRBV11-2 and TRBJ2-1, is EAGVAQSPRYKIIEKRQSVAFWCNPISGHATLYWYQQILGQGPKLLIQFQNNGVVDDSQLPKDRFSAERLKGVDSTLKIQPAKLEDSAVYLCASSLEETGGWNEQFFGPGTRLTVL.